This T cell receptor (beta chain) was obtained from a study of cytomegalovirus exposure and HLA in healthy donors. Turning to this clone: Its antigen remains unknown.

Findings of the study overall: The analysis excluded some indistinguishable V segments, including TRBV6-2 and TRBV6-3.

In the PCR, 60 Vbeta and 13 Jbeta primers were used. Sequenced by immunoSEQ multiplex PCR; TCRdb stores in-frame clones only, minus some. The top ten clones hold around an eighth of a sample with 150,000 to 200,000 clones, roughly three quarters of them seen once. CDR1 SGHRS and CDR2 YFSETQ come from the germline V gene. There are 17 residues in the CDR3. V lost 5 bases to trimming and J lost 3 bases, with 18 bases between them. The sample consisted of PBMCs. The sequence derives from a woman between 40 and 50 years old in good health and CMV-seronegative. V is TRBV5-1 and J is TRBJ2-6; perhaps TRBD1 as D (5 bases). In DNA, the CDR3 is TGCGCCAGCAGGAATGGCCAGGGCACTGGTGGGGCCAACGTCCTGACTTTC. It specifies CASRNGQGTGGANVLTF.